The T cell receptor beta chain under discussion was sequenced for a study of read filtering for tumor transcriptome and immune sequencing. Study background: RNA-seq yielded only about 75 to 1273 TCR reads, IR-seq about 3.5 to 11 million.

The library was built from around 0.4 ug RNA with molecular barcoded adaptors for alpha/delta and beta/gamma chains. TCRdb re-derived calls from the reads in MiXCR, one entry per CDR3 protein. The sample lists fewer than 150,000 distinct CDR3 sequences, roughly 13% occurring once. The length of the CDR3 is 13 residues. The germline gives CDR1 DFQATT, CDR2 SNEGSKA (reference sequence). Trimming shortened V by 3 bases and J by 5 bases, and 12 bases separated the two germline ends. The receptor was isolated from a donor aged 40 or over with multiple myeloma. This chain joins TRBV20-1 and TRBJ2-3; TRBD1 or TRBD2 may be the D gene (5 bases each). The sequenced sample was a population of CD138-negative cells sorted from bone marrow. CDR3 region: CSARGTNEDTQYF. CDR3 bases: TGCAGTGCTAGGGGGACGAATGAAGATACGCAGTATTTT.